Sequencing of this TCR beta chain was carried out in a study of T cell responses to AZD1222 COVID-19 vaccine. Points from the study as a whole: Distributed over spike, vaccine-associated CD4 TCRs predominated at 160-218 and 743-854. Spike-specific TCR breadth and depth rose after two AZD1222 doses. Reports say nearly half of spike-specific TCRs go after unmutated variant regions.

Germline V CDR1 and CDR2: WNHNN, SYGVQD (reference sequence). With V trimmed by 6 bases and J by 6 bases, 10 bases remained unmatched. CDR3 length: 14 amino acids. Only in-frame clones appear in the TCRdb table, and some are missing; sequencing was by immunoSEQ multiplex PCR. The sample includes about 150,000 clones, roughly nine tenths of them seen just once. On this clone: The antigen is unknown.

The sequence came from an adult in good health. The sample here was peripheral blood, taken on day 0 of MenACWY control vaccination. The gene calls are TRBV10-1 and TRBJ1-2; TRBD1 agrees at 7 bases. CDR3: CASRFKDRPDGYTF. CDR3 DNA sequence: TGCGCCAGCAGGTTTAAGGACAGGCCAGATGGCTACACCTTC.